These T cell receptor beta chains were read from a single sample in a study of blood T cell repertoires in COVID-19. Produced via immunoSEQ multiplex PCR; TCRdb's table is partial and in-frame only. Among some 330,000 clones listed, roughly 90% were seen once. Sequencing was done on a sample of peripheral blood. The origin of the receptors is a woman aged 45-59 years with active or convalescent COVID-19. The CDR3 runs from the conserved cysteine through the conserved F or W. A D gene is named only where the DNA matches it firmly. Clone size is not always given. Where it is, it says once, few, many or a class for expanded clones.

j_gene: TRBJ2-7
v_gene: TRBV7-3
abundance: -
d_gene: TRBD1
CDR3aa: CASSLSPGTGYEQYF
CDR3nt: TGTGCCAGCAGCTTAAGCCCCGGGACAGGGTACGAGCAGTACTTC

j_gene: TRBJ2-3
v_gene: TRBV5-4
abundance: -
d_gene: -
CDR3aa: CASSSDGSRGDTQYF
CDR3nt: TGTGCCAGCAGTTCTGACGGTAGCCGCGGAGATACGCAGTATTTT

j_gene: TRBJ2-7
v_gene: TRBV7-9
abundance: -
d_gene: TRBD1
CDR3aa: CASSSTGRGPFDYEQYF
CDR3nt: TGTGCCAGCAGCTCCACAGGCAGGGGGCCCTTCGACTACGAGCAGTACTTC

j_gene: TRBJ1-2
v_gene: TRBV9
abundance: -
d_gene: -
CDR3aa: CASSVDERVSVGYGYTF
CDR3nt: TGTGCCAGCAGCGTAGACGAGAGGGTGAGCGTAGGGTATGGCTACACCTTC

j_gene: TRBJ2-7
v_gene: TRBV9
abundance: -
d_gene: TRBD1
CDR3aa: CASSVGGTEAYEQYF
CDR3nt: TGTGCCAGCAGCGTAGGGGGGACAGAGGCCTACGAGCAGTACTTC

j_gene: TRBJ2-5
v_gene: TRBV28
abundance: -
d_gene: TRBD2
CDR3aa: CASSPGGKGETQYF
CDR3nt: TGTGCCAGCAGTCCGGGGGGGAAAGGAGAGACCCAGTACTTC

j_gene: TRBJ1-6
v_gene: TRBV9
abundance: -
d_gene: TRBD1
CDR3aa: CASSARGTGVSPLHF
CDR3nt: TGTGCCAGCAGCGCTAGGGGAACAGGGGTTTCACCCCTCCACTTT

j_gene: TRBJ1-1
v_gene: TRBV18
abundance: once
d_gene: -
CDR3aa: CASSPYRAQGTEAFF
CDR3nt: TGTGCCAGCTCACCTTACAGGGCCCAGGGCACTGAAGCTTTCTTT

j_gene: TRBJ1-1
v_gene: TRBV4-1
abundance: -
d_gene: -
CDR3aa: CASSHGQGKTEAFF
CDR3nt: TGCGCCAGCAGCCATGGGCAGGGAAAAACTGAAGCTTTCTTT

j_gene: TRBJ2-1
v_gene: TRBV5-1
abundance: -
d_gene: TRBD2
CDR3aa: CASSLVPSGGAYNEQFF
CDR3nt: TGCGCCAGCAGCTTGGTGCCTAGCGGGGGCGCCTACAATGAGCAGTTCTTC

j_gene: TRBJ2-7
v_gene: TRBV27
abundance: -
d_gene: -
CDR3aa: CASSLSRRVGVSYEQYF
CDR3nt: TGTGCCAGCAGTTTATCGAGACGGGTAGGGGTCTCCTACGAGCAGTACTTC

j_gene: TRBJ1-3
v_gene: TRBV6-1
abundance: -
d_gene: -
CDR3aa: CASSEAGGAGNTIYF
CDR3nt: TGTGCCAGCAGTGAAGCAGGGGGAGCTGGAAACACCATATATTTT

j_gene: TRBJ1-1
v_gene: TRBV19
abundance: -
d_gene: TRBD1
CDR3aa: CASSRTGTEAFF
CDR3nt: TGTGCCAGTAGTAGGACAGGGACTGAAGCTTTCTTT

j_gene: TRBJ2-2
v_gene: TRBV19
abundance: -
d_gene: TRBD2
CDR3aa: CASSMGTSGTTGELFF
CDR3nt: TGTGCCAGTAGTATGGGGACTAGCGGTACCACCGGGGAGCTGTTTTTT

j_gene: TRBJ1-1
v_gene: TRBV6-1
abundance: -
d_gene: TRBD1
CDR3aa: CASTIRQGEAFF
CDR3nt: TGTGCCAGCACCATAAGACAGGGTGAAGCTTTCTTT

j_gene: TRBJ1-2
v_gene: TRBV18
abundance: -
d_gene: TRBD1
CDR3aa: CASSLDRGVGGYTF
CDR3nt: TGTGCCAGCTCACTGGACAGGGGAGTGGGTGGCTACACCTTC

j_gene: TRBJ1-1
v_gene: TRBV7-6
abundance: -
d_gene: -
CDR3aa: CASSLGTVVTTEAFF
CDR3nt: TGTGCCAGCAGCTTAGGTACAGTCGTCACCACTGAAGCTTTCTTT